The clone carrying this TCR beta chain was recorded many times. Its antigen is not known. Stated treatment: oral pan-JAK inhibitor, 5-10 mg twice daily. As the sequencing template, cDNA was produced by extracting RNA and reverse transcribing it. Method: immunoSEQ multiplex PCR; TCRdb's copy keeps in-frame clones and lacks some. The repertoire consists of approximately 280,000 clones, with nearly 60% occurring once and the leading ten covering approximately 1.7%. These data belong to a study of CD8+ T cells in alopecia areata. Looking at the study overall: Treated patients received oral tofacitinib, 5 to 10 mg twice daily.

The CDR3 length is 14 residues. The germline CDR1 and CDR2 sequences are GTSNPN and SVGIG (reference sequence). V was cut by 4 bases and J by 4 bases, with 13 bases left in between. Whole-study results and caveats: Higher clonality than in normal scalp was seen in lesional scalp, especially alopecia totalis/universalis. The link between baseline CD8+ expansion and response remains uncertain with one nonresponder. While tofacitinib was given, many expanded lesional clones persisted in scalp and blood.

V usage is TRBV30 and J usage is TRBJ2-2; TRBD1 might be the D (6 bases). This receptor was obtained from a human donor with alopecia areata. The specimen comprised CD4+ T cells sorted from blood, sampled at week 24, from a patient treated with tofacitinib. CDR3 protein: CAWKSGAPTGELFF. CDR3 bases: TGTGCCTGGAAGTCAGGGGCCCCCACCGGGGAGCTGTTTTTT.